This is a list of T cell receptor beta chains from one sample in a study of blood T cell repertoires in COVID-19. TCRdb's copy holds only in-frame clones and misses some; the assay was immunoSEQ multiplex PCR. This sample carries 120,000 to 150,000 clones, 75% to 85% of them seen once, and the ten largest clones take less than 3%. Sequenced sample: peripheral blood. These receptors originate from a man aged 45-65 years with acute or convalescent COVID-19. Each CDR3 is given with its conserved first and last residue.

v_gene | CDR3aa
TRBV30 | CAWSRYQAPYEQYF
TRBV5-1 | CASSLDGGGSSYEQYF
TRBV7-9 | CASSLGTSLSTDTQYF
TRBV4-1 | CASSQDRGRIQYF
TRBV6-5 | CASSSLSGVNTIYF
TRBV14 | CASSQLGGTSSYEQYF
TRBV6-5 | CASSYYGNEQYF
TRBV5-6 | CASSLGLNTGELFF
TRBV7-9 | CASRVIGTGPRNDTQYF
TRBV7-9 | CASSPISDRGSYGYTF
TRBV6-2/TRBV6-3 | CASSSIQPVTGTYEQYF
TRBV7-2 | CASSPSASSSNTGELFF
TRBV28 | CASSSWGDRAGGYEQYF
TRBV11-3 | CASSQGLYNEQFF
TRBV7-2 | CASSSSFGTAILTQYF
TRBV15 | CATSRETAGELFF
TRBV5-1 | CASSLAAGGQETQYF
TRBV7-3 | CASSFLAGGTGELFF
TRBV30 | CAWRPGGRENTEAFF
TRBV11-3 | CASSPKEGRTEAFF
TRBV30 | CAWARGSYEQYF
TRBV28 | CASSRYLPDTQYF
TRBV27 | CASSQQGTGEKLFF
TRBV2 | CASSQFSGANVLTF
TRBV24-1 | CATSAYSSRGDTQYF
TRBV5-1 | CASSLDRGSGGYTF
TRBV27 | CASSLTGIRHGYTF
TRBV7-6 | CASSLNELAGETRNEQFF
TRBV11-2 | CASSYQLADYNEQFF
TRBV24-1 | CATSDGLSTDTQYF
TRBV19 | CASSPRTAPNYGYTF
TRBV5-1 | CASSGALSSGSWNEQYF
TRBV5-5 | CASSRAGDTGELFF
TRBV2 | CASSEGKAFF
TRBV19 | CASSSRQGPHTEAFF
TRBV28 | CASRQGVGNQPQHF
TRBV5-1 | CASSPDSSYYEQYF
TRBV5-1 | CASGGDAYGYTF
TRBV5-1 | CASSGGLLANTGELFF
TRBV11-2 | CASSNIQGPYGYTF
TRBV19 | CASIDRRSGANVLTF
TRBV6-5 | CASRAGGPADTQYF
TRBV5-1 | CASSLGGKDYEQYF
TRBV5-4 | CASTMEPKGDSPLHF
TRBV7-7 | CASSASGTDTQYF
TRBV6-5 | CASGRGNQPQHF
TRBV7-9 | CASSFGDSRTYGYTF
TRBV28 | CASSEHKEQYF